The 27 T cell receptor beta chains in this list originate from one sample, sequenced in a study of CD8 T cells in ankylosing spondylitis. TCRdb recomputed calls from the 5' RACE reads with MiXCR, one row per CDR3 protein. The profile shows 50,000 to 60,000 distinct CDR3 sequences, roughly 7.4% of them singletons. The sample taken for sequencing was blood, either unsorted or a sorted T cell fraction (not recorded which). These receptors came from a female donor with ankylosing spondylitis or in good health (not recorded which).

In this sample, this clonotype turned up many times. The chain links TRBV7-2 to TRBJ1-4; 9 bases match TRBD1. The length of the CDR3 is 14 residues. The junction had 3 bases not matched to a gene; V was cut back by 5 bases and J by 5 bases. Germline lookup yields CDR1 SGHTA and CDR2 FQGNSA. CDR3 DNA sequence: TGTGCCAGCAGCCGGGACAGGGCGAATGAAAAACTGTTTTTT. Encoded protein: CASSRDRANEKLFF.

This clonotype was observed at least ten times. The chain joins TRBV12-5 to TRBJ1-2; perhaps TRBD1 as D (6 bases). CDR3 length: 13 amino acids. Deletions cut 6 bases from V and 8 bases from J, with 16 bases between. Germline V gene sequence: CDR1 LGHNT, CDR2 FRNRAP. In DNA form, the CDR3 reads TGTGCTAGTGGGAACTCAGGGGATCGAGGCTACACCTTC. Translated, it gives CASGNSGDRGYTF.

In its sample, this clonotype was seen many times. The chain joins TRBV29-1 to TRBJ1-1; 11 bases map to TRBD1. V was pared by 7 bases and J by 1 base, with 2 bases of the junction left unmatched. CDR1 and CDR2 from the germline V gene are SQVTM and ANQGSEA. This CDR3 comprises 13 residues. Written as DNA, the CDR3 is TGCAGCGCGGACAGGGGGCGGAACACTGAAGCTTTCTTT. It specifies CSADRGRNTEAFF.

This clonotype was counted ten times or more. The chain is built from TRBV20-1 and TRBJ1-1; D unclear. Per the germline V gene, CDR1 is DFQATT and CDR2 is SNEGSKA (reference sequence). Trimming took 2 bases from V and 5 from J, leaving 9 bases between them. The CDR3 runs to 12 residues. CDR3 loop: CSARPGSTEAFF. The CDR3 DNA reads as TGCAGTGCTAGACCGGGGTCTACTGAAGCTTTCTTT.

This clonotype was seen many times. The rearrangement uses TRBV12-3 or TRBV12-4 and TRBJ2-1; 7 bases are a match to TRBD2. Unmatched junction bases numbered 7, after V lost 3 bases and J lost 8 bases. CDR3 length: 14 residues. The CDR3 nucleotides read TGTGCCAGCAGTTTTGGGGGGGGGTCCGATGAGCAGTTCTTC. Translating it yields CASSFGGGSDEQFF.

This clonotype was seen just once. This sequence joins TRBV4-3 and TRBJ2-3; TRBD2 matches 9 bases. CDR1 and CDR2 from the germline V gene are LGHNA and YSLEER. The J segment lost 1 base and the V segment lost 4 bases, leaving 12 bases of the junction unmatched. The length of the CDR3 is 18 residues. CDR3 nucleotide sequence: TGCGCCAGCAGCCCGTCCCCCTGGGAGCGGGGGGGCACAGATACGCAGTATTTT. Translation: CASSPSPWERGGTDTQYF.

This clonotype was seen ten or more times. This chain uses TRBV10-2 with TRBJ1-5; weak D call: TRBD1 (5 bases). The germline CDR1 and CDR2 sequences are WSHSY and SAAADI. Deletions cut 3 bases from V and 7 bases from J, with 10 bases between. The length of the CDR3 is 13 residues. Here the CDR3 DNA reads TGCGCCAGCAGTGATGTAGGGGACCAGCCCCAGCATTTT. Translating it yields CASSDVGDQPQHF.

This clonotype was counted ten times or more. DNA of the CDR3: TGTGCCAGCAGTTACTCGATTGACAGGGGGATCGCTGAAGCTTTCTTT. It yields the protein CASSYSIDRGIAEAFF. The chain combines TRBV6-5 with TRBJ1-1; 9 bases are shared with TRBD1. The CDR3 sequence is 16 residues long. Germline-derived CDR1 and CDR2 are MNHEY and SVGAGI. V shed 0 bases, J shed 6 bases, and the junction held 8 bases outside the gene matches.

This clonotype was picked up many times. This chain links TRBV5-1 with TRBJ2-4; D uncertain. This CDR3 contains 14 residues. Germline loops: CDR1 SGHRS, CDR2 YFSETQ. Trimming cost V 4 bases and J 0 bases, with 8 bases left between them. The CDR3 is CASSGDIAKNIQYF. The CDR3 nucleotides are TGCGCCAGCAGCGGGGATATAGCCAAAAACATTCAGTACTTC.

This clonotype was found a few times. The chain carries TRBV6-5 and TRBJ2-1; TRBD2 is a possible D gene (7 bases). The CDR3 runs 14 residues. V was shortened by 2 bases and J by 6 bases, with 11 bases between the two germline ends. Germline loops: CDR1 MNHEY, CDR2 SVGAGI. In nucleotides, the CDR3 is TGTGCCAGCAGTTACCGGGGGGCGAGCAATGAGCAGTTCTTC. It translates to CASSYRGASNEQFF.

This clonotype was seen more than once but under ten times. The V gene is TRBV6-2 or TRBV6-3, the J gene TRBJ1-2, with D uncertain. The germline V gene has CDR1 MNHEY and CDR2 SVGEGT. This CDR3 spans 15 amino acids. Trimming cost V 6 bases and J 4 bases, with 18 bases left between them. CDR3 DNA sequence: TGTGCCAGCAGCCCTTATAGCATCAAGACCTATGGCTACACCTTC. Translation: CASSPYSIKTYGYTF.

The chain is built from TRBV28 and TRBJ1-5; a weak D match, TRBD1 (5 bases). The germline V gene has CDR1 MDHEN and CDR2 SYDVKM. The CDR3 extends over 16 amino acids. V lost 4 bases and J lost 6, with 19 bases in between. The CDR3 is CASSWDQRGRGQPQHF. In DNA, the CDR3 is TGTGCCAGCAGTTGGGACCAGCGGGGAAGGGGTCAGCCCCAGCATTTT.

Turning to this clonotype: With a much larger clone just one base away, this may be a read error. The chain carries TRBV12-3 or TRBV12-4 and TRBJ2-1; maybe TRBD1 (6 bases). The CDR3 consists of 14 residues. V was shortened by 3 bases and J by 8 bases, with 14 bases between the two germline ends. CDR3 protein: CASSLQGTQDEQFF. The CDR3 nucleotides read TGTGCCAGCAGTTTGCAGGGGACGCAGGATGAGCAGTTCTTC.

This clonotype was observed many times. The V call is TRBV12-3 or TRBV12-4, the J call TRBJ2-5; TRBD2 agrees at 11 bases. The CDR3 is made up of 16 amino acids. Trimming at V came to 5 bases and at J to 3 bases, leaving 8 bases not matched to a gene. CDR3 sequence: CASSTRGTSGEETQYF. CDR3 nucleotide sequence: TGTGCCAGCAGTACCAGGGGGACTAGCGGAGAAGAGACCCAGTACTTC.

This clonotype was observed at least ten times. The V and J genes are TRBV12-3 or TRBV12-4 and TRBJ2-1, with D unclear. V was pared by 6 bases and J by 10 bases, with 10 bases between. The CDR3 runs 11 residues. The CDR3 DNA sequence: TGTGCCAGCAGCCTCGACTGGGAGCAGTTCTTC. It codes for CASSLDWEQFF.

The table lists this clonotype with many counts. The V and J genes are TRBV6-1 and TRBJ2-3, with 10 bases matching TRBD1. The trim removed 6 bases at V and 0 bases at J, leaving 3 bases unmatched. The CDR3 totals 15 residues. Looked up from germline, CDR1 is MNHNS and CDR2 is SASEGT. CDR3 loop: CASSLTGGSTDTQYF. In DNA form, the CDR3 reads TGTGCCAGCAGCTTGACAGGGGGCAGCACAGATACGCAGTATTTT.

This clonotype has ten or more counts. This chain connects TRBV15 to TRBJ2-7; D possibly corresponds to TRBD1 (6 bases). CDR1 and CDR2 from the germline V gene are LNHNV and YYDKDF (reference sequence). The CDR3 loop spans 15 amino acids. Trimming took 0 bases from V and 3 from J, leaving 12 bases between them. The CDR3 here is CATSREKTGYYEQYV. The CDR3 region has the DNA TGTGCCACCAGCAGAGAGAAGACAGGATACTACGAGCAGTACGTC.

In its sample, this clonotype was seen many times. V is TRBV21-1 and J is TRBJ2-2; the table's D call of TRBD1 was not tested on the DNA. TRBV21-1 is a listed pseudogene. The CDR3 consists of 20 residues. CDR3 nucleotide sequence: TGTGCCAGCACCATCCTTTGCCGGGACACCGAGTTCGCGAACACCGGGGAGCTGTTTTTT. Translating it yields CASTILCRDTEFANTGELFF.

This clonotype was observed at least ten times. The chain is built from TRBV12-3 or TRBV12-4 and TRBJ1-2, with no clear D. Deletions cut 2 bases from V and 2 bases from J, with 9 bases between. There are 14 residues in the CDR3. The CDR3 nucleotides read TGTGCCAGCAGTTTATGGGCGGGAAACTATGGCTACACCTTC. Encoded protein: CASSLWAGNYGYTF.

This clonotype was observed at least ten times. This sequence joins TRBV3-1 and TRBJ1-4; D gene ambiguous. The germline CDR1 and CDR2 sequences are LGHDT and YNNKEL (reference sequence). CDR3 size: 11 residues. Trimming removed 3 bases at V and 5 bases at J, with 1 base between. This CDR3 reads CASSHNEKLFF. The DNA for the CDR3 is TGTGCCAGCAGCCACAATGAAAAACTGTTTTTT.

The table lists this clonotype with many counts. The gene calls are TRBV10-3 and TRBJ1-4; D is unresolved. The CDR3 loop spans 15 amino acids. Per the germline V gene, CDR1 is ENHRY and CDR2 is SYGVKD. The V gene lost 0 bases and the J gene lost 8 bases, with 13 bases spanning the gap. The CDR3 here is CAISESGSLAEKLFF. The CDR3 region has the DNA TGTGCCATCAGTGAGTCGGGGTCACTCGCGGAAAAACTGTTTTTT.

This clonotype appeared many times. The rearrangement joins TRBV5-5 to TRBJ2-5, with 10 nucleotides matching TRBD2. CDR1 and CDR2 from the germline V gene are SGHKS and YYEKEE (reference sequence). V lost 0 bases to trimming and J lost 5 bases; unmatched junction nucleotides: 13. The CDR3 is 18 residues long. CDR3: CASSLAGGVAGGRETQYF. Here the CDR3 DNA reads TGTGCCAGCAGCTTGGCCGGCGGGGTAGCGGGGGGACGGGAGACCCAGTACTTC.

This clonotype showed up many times. The V and J genes are TRBV5-1 and TRBJ2-7; 11 bases align to TRBD1. The CDR3 contains 16 residues. The V and J ends lost 1 base and 5 bases, in that order; junction bases with no gene match: 8. The germline CDR1 and CDR2 sequences are SGHRS and YFSETQ. The CDR3 region is CASSLSDRTGGDEQYV. Written as DNA, the CDR3 is TGCGCCAGCAGCTTGTCTGACCGGACAGGGGGCGACGAGCAGTACGTC.

This clonotype was seen many times. V gene TRBV29-1 combines with J gene TRBJ2-3; 9 nucleotides match TRBD1. Germline CDR1 reads SQVTM; CDR2 reads ANQGSEA. Trimming at V came to 7 bases and at J to 6 bases, leaving 8 bases not matched to a gene. This CDR3 has 13 amino acids. CDR3 DNA: TGCAGCGCACGGGACAGGGAAAGGGATACGCAGTATTTT. Protein sequence: CSARDRERDTQYF.

V gene TRBV18 combines with J gene TRBJ2-1, with D perhaps TRBD1 (5 bases). The CDR3 is 12 amino acids. Trimming left V 2 bases short and J 10 bases short, with 9 bases between. CDR1 is KGHSH and CDR2 is LQKENI in the germline V gene. Written as DNA, the CDR3 is TGTGCCAGCTCACCAACGGCAGGGGAGCAGTTCTTC. Its translation: CASSPTAGEQFF.

This sequence joins TRBV11-2 and TRBJ1-2; D might be TRBD1 (5 bases). The CDR3 contains 17 residues. CDR1 and CDR2 from the germline V gene are SGHAT and FQNNGV. V gave up 4 bases and J gave up 0 bases, with 18 bases separating them. The CDR3 DNA follows: TGTGCCAGCAGCTCAGGGTTGGGGCTAACGTCTAACTATGGCTACACCTTC. It specifies CASSSGLGLTSNYGYTF.

This clonotype was detected only a few times. The chain has TRBV29-1 and TRBJ2-3; 9 nucleotides line up with TRBD2. The germline V gene encodes CDR1 SQVTM and CDR2 ANQGSEA. The CDR3 is made up of 12 amino acids. J was trimmed by 4 bases and V by 5 bases; bases with no gene match: 1. DNA for the CDR3: TGCAGCGTTCGGACTAGCGCAGATACGCAGTATTTT. The encoded protein is CSVRTSADTQYF.